Here is one T cell receptor (beta chain) with its context. Its antigen is unknown. The J segment lost 8 bases and the V segment lost 2 bases, leaving 8 bases of the junction unmatched. CDR1 is KGHSH and CDR2 is LQKENI in the germline V gene. The CDR3 runs 15 residues. The entry originates in a study of cytomegalovirus exposure and HLA in healthy donors. Study background: In an early release, HLA-typed donors contributed roughly 85 million unique TCR sequences. Study observations and caveats: Follow-up analysis found HLA locus-dependent TCR association rates, highest for DRB1 and lowest for HLA-C.

PCR employed 60 Vbeta and 13 Jbeta primers. Per the study methods: An analysis performed later counted 74 million or so unique TCR beta chains (around 9.9 million of them shared). TCRdb's table, derived via immunoSEQ multiplex PCR, lists solely in-frame clones and lacks some. The V and J calls and clone size were taken over from that table, and D and trimming were inferred from the DNA. There are roughly 110,000 clones in the sample; 60% to 85% occur only once, and 2.7% lies in the top ten. The specimen was PBMCs. The chain joins TRBV18 to TRBJ2-2; 7 bases map to TRBD2. The TCR was taken from a female donor in good health and CMV-seronegative. The CDR3 nucleotides read TGTGCCAGCTCACCAACTTCTAGCGGCGGTGGGGAGCTGTTTTTT. Its protein is CASSPTSSGGGELFF.